This T cell receptor (beta chain) originates from a study of Graves' ophthalmopathy and Graves' hyperthyroidism. Study conclusions and caveats: Most thyroid clonotypes expanded beyond 0.001 frequency were also found in blood.

Amplifying from RNA transcripts, the study obtained TCR beta CDR3 regions. The first round was an RT-PCR with HTBI primers, and the second round was a multiplex PCR. Each CDR3 protein is one row after TCRdb ran MiXCR on the multiplex PCR reads. The sample shows about half a million distinct CDR3 sequences, under 15% of them seen only once. The table lists this clonotype with many counts. Its antigen is undetermined. Ophthalmopathy donors were characterized by moderate-to-severe activity, CAS of at least 3, NOSPECS of at least 4, and duration under 3 months. Other autoimmune diseases, uncontrolled infections, pregnancy or lactation ruled patients out of participation. Sequenced material: blood. The sequence derives from a woman in her thirties with Graves' ophthalmopathy.

The CDR3 is CASSRRVERPDQPQHF. CDR3 in DNA: TGTGCCAGTAGTCGCCGAGTGGAGAGGCCGGATCAGCCCCAGCATTTT. The chain uses TRBV19 and TRBJ1-5; D ambiguous. V was shortened by 5 bases and J by 5 bases, with 19 bases between the two germline ends. This CDR3 comprises 16 residues. The germline CDR1 and CDR2 sequences are LNHDA and SQIVND (reference sequence).